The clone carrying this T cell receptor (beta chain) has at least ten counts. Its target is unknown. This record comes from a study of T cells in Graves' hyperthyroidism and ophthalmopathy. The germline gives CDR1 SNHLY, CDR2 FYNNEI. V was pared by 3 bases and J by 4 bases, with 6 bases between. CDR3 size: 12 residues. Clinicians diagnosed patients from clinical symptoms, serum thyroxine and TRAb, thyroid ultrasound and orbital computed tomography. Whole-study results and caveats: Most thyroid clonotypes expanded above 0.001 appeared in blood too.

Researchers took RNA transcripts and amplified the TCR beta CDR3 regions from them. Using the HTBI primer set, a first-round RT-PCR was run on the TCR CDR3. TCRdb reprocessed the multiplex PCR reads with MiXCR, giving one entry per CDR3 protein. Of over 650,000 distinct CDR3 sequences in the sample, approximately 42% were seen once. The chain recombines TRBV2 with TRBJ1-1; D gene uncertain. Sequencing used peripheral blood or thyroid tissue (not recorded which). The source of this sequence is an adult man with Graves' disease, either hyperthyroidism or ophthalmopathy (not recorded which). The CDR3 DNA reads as TGTGCCAGCAGTGATCGGGGCACTGAAGCTTTCTTT. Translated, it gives CASSDRGTEAFF.